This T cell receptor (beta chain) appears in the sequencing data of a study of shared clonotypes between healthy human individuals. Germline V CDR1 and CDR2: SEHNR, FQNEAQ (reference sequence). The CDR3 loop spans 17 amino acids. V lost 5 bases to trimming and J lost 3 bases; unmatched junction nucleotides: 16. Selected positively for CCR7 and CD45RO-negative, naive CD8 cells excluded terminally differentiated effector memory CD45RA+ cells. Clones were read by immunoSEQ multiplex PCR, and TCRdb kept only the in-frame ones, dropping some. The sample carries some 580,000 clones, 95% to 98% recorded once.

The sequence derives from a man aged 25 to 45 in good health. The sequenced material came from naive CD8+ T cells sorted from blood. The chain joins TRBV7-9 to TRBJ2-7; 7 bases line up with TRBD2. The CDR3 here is CASSMISGTKEGYEQYF. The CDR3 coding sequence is TGTGCCAGCAGCATGATATCAGGGACTAAAGAAGGCTACGAGCAGTACTTC.